The clone carrying this T cell receptor beta chain appeared once. Per the study methods: Amplification of reference gene primers provided the estimated nucleated cell counts. The protocol was immunoSEQ multiplex PCR, while the TCRdb copy is restricted to in-frame clones and leaves out a portion. V, J and clone size reflect that table, while D and trimming were determined from the DNA. The sample lists hundreds of thousands of clones; around nine tenths were seen once. The CDR3 length is 16 residues. Germline trimming cut 3 bases from V and 4 bases from J; bases unmatched to any gene: 9. Germline V lookup: CDR1 MDHEN, CDR2 SYDVKM. These data come from a study of blood T cell repertoires in COVID-19. Study-level background: Researchers got acute and convalescent COVID-19 samples from the United States, Italy and Spain. From T cells, B-cell-depleted T cells, or PBMCs came the material, which was cDNA or gDNA.

The sample was peripheral blood. This receptor was obtained from a man younger than 35 with active or convalescent COVID-19. The chain uses TRBV28 and TRBJ2-3; TRBD2 matches 8 bases. The CDR3 DNA reads TGTGCCAGCAGTTTTGAAGCGGGAGTCGTAGCAGATACGCAGTATTTT. This encodes CASSFEAGVVADTQYF. The full variable domain, completed using reference TRBV28 and TRBJ2-3, is DVKVTQSSRYLVKRTGEKVFLECVQDMDHENMFWYRQDPGLGLRLIYFSYDVKMKEKGDIPEGYSVSREKKERFSLILESASTNQTSMYLCASSFEAGVVADTQYFGPGTRLTVL.